This TCR beta chain was recorded in a study of shared clonotypes between healthy human individuals. Partitioning of CD4+ cells yielded a CD45RA+ naive subset and a CD45RA-negative memory subset. Data came from immunoSEQ multiplex PCR; TCRdb stores just in-frame clones and leaves some out. This sample has roughly 2.4 million clones; approximately 94% occur once, and the top ten carry 0.1% to 0.15%. Broader study findings: Only a few donors were included, so the genetic and exposure-history diversity represented was limited.

With respect to this clone: Its specificity is not known.

V lost 5 bases to trimming and J lost 5 bases, with 22 bases between them. The CDR3 length is 17 residues. Germline assignment: CDR1 SGHVT and CDR2 SQSDAQ. Sequenced sample: naive CD4+ T cells sorted from blood. As for subset: CD45RA+ positively selected. This clonotype was obtained from a man younger than 35 in good health. V usage is TRBV7-4 and J usage is TRBJ1-3; D is unclear. The DNA for the CDR3 is TGTGCCAGCAGCCCCTGGTGGTTGTTCCGAGGCCGAAACACCATATATTTT. This gives the protein CASSPWWLFRGRNTIYF.